This T cell receptor beta chain was profiled in a study of cytomegalovirus exposure and HLA in healthy donors. The study ran its PCR with 60 Vbeta and 13 Jbeta primers. Produced via immunoSEQ multiplex PCR; TCRdb's table is partial and in-frame only. The sample comprises roughly 140,000 clones, almost 85% of which are singletons, and over 9.5% rests with the top ten. CDR3 size: 9 residues. CDR1 and CDR2 from the germline V gene are SEHNR and FQNEAQ (reference sequence). Trimming stripped 6 bases from V and 15 bases from J, with 9 bases between. The source is a woman in her sixties or seventies in good health and CMV-seropositive. The sequencing sample was made of PBMCs. The chain links TRBV7-9 to TRBJ2-1, with D unclear. CDR3 protein: CASRADRFF. CDR3 in DNA: TGTGCCAGCAGAGCCGATCGGTTCTTC.